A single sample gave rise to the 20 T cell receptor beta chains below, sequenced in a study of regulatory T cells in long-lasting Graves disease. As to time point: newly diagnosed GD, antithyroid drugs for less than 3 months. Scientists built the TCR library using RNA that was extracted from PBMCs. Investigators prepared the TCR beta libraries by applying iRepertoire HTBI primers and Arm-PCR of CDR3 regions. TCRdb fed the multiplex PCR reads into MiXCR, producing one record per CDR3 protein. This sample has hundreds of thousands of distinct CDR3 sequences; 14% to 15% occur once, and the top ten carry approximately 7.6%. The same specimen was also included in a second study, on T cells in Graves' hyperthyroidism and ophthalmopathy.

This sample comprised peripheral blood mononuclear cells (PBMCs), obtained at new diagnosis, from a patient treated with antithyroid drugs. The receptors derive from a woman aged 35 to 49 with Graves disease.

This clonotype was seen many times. CDR3 in DNA: TGTGCCAGCAGCGTAGTAGGGTTGAATGAGCAGTTCTTC. Amino acids: CASSVVGLNEQFF. The chain joins TRBV9 to TRBJ2-1; no reliable D call. Trimming removed 0 bases at V and 7 bases at J, with 8 bases between. The CDR3 spans 13 residues. In germline, CDR1 is SGDLS, CDR2 YYNGEE. Drawing the rest from reference TRBV9 and TRBJ2-1, the complete variable domain is DSGVTQTPKHLITATGQRVTLRCSPRSGDLSVYWYQQSLDQGLQFLIQYYNGEERAKGNILERFSAQQFPDLHSELNLSSLELGDSALYFCASSVVGLNEQFFGPGTRLTVL.

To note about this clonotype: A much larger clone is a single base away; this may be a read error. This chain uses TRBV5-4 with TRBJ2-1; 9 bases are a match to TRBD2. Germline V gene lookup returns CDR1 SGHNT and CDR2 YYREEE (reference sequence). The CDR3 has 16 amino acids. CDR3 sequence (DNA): TGTGCCAGCAGCCCGCCGCCTAGCGGGACCTACAATGAGCAGCTCTTC. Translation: CASSPPPSGTYNEQLF.

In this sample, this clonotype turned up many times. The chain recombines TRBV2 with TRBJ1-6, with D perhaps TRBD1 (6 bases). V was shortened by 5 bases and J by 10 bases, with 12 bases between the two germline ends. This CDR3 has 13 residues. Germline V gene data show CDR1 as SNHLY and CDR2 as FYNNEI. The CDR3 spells CASSTGFDSPLHF. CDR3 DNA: TGTGCCAGCAGTACAGGGTTTGACTCACCCCTCCACTTT.

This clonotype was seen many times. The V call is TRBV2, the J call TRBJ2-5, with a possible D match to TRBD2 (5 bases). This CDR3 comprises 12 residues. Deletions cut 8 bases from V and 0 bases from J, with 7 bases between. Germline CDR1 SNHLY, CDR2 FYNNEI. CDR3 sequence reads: CASGSNQETQYF. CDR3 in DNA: TGTGCCAGCGGGAGCAACCAAGAGACCCAGTACTTC.

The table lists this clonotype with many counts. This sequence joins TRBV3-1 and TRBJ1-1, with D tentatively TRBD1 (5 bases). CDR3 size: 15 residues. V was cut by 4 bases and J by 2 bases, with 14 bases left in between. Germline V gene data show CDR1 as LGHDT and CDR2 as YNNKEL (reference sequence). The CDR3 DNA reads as TGTGCCAGCAGCCCAGCCGGGACCGATAACACTGAAGCTTTCTTT. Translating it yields CASSPAGTDNTEAFF.

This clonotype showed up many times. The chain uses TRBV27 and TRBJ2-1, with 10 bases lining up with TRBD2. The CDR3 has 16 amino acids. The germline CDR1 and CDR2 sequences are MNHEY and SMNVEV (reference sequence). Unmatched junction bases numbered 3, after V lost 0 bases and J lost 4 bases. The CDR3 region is CASSLSASGGYNEQFF. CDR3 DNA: TGTGCCAGCAGTTTATCTGCTAGCGGGGGTTACAATGAGCAGTTCTTC.

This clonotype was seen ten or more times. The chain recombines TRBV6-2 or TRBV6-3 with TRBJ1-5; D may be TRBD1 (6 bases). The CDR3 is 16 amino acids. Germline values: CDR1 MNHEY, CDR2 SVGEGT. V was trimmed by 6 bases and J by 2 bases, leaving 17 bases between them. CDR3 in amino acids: CASSPTRAGGNQPQHF. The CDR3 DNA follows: TGTGCCAGCAGCCCTACTAGGGCAGGGGGCAATCAGCCCCAGCATTTT.

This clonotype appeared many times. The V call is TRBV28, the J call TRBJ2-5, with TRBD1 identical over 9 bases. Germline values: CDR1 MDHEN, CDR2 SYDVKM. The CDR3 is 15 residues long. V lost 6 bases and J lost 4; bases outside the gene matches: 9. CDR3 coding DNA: TGTGCCAGCAGCCACCTACAGGGGGCTGGAGAGACCCAGTACTTC. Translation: CASSHLQGAGETQYF. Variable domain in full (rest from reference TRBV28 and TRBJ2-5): DVKVTQSSRYLVKRTGEKVFLECVQDMDHENMFWYRQDPGLGLRLIYFSYDVKMKEKGDIPEGYSVSREKKERFSLILESASTNQTSMYLCASSHLQGAGETQYFGPGTRLLVL.

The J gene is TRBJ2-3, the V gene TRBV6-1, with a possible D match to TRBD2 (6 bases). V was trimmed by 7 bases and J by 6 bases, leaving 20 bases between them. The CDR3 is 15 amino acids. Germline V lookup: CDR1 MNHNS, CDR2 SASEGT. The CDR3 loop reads CASTSGTPPWDTQYF. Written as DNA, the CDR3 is TGTGCCAGCACCTCCGGGACTCCTCCTTGGGATACGCAGTATTTT.

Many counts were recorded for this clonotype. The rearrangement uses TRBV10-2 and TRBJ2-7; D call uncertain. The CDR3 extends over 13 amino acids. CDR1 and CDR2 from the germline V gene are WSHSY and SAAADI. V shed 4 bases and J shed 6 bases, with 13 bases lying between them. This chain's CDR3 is CASSVGPSGEQYF. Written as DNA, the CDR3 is TGCGCCAGCAGTGTAGGGCCAAGTGGCGAGCAGTACTTC.

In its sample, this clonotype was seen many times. This CDR3 reads CASSLGRSAYNEQFF. The CDR3 nucleotides are TGTGCCAGCAGTTTGGGCCGCTCGGCCTACAATGAGCAGTTCTTC. The genes are TRBV27 and TRBJ2-1, with D unresolved. There are 15 residues in the CDR3. Germline CDR1 is MNHEY and CDR2 is SMNVEV (reference sequence). V was pared by 3 bases and J by 2 bases, with 11 bases between.

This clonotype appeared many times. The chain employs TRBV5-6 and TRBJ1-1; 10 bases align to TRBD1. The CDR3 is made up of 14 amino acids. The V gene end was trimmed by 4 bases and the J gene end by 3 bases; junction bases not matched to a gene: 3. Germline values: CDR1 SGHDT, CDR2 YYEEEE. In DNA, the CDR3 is TGTGCCAGCAGCCCCGGGACAGGGGACACTGAAGCTTTCTTT. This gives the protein CASSPGTGDTEAFF.

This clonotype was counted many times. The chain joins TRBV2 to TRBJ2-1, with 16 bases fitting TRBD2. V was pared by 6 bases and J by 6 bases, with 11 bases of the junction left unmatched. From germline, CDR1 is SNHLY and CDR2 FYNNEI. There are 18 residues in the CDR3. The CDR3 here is CASRDGTSGRGWVNEQFF. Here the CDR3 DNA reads TGTGCCAGCAGGGACGGGACTAGCGGGAGGGGTTGGGTCAATGAGCAGTTCTTC.

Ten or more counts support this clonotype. This CDR3 is CASSTLQREGPHTQYF. DNA for the CDR3: TGTGCCAGCAGCACCTTACAGCGGGAGGGCCCCCATACGCAGTATTTT. The chain employs TRBV7-6 and TRBJ2-3; TRBD2 matches 10 bases. Germline values: CDR1 SGHVS, CDR2 FNYEAQ. With V trimmed by 5 bases and J by 7 bases, 12 bases remained unmatched. The CDR3 consists of 16 residues.

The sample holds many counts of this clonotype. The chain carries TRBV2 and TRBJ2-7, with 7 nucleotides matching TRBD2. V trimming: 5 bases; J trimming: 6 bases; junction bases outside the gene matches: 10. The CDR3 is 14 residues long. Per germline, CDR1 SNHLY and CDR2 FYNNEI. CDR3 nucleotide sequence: TGTGCCAGCAGTAATACCGGGACTATGCGCGAGCAGTACTTC. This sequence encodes CASSNTGTMREQYF.

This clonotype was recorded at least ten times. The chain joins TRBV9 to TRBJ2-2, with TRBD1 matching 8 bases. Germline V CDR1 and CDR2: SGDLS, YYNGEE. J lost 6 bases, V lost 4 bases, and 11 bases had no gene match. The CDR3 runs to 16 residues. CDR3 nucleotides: TGTGCCAGCAGCCGCGCCCCCAGGGGGCACGCCGGGGAGCTGTTTTTT. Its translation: CASSRAPRGHAGELFF.

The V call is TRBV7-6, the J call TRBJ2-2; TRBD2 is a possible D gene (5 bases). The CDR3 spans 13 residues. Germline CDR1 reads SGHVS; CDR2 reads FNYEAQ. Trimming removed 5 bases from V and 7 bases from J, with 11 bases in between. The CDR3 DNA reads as TGTGCCAGCAGCCCCTCGCGGGTCGGGGAGCTGTTTTTT. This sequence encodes CASSPSRVGELFF.

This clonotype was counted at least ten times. As DNA, the CDR3 is TGTGCCAGCAGAGGAACAGGGGTCGGGGAGCTGTTTTTT. Protein: CASRGTGVGELFF. The chain has TRBV9 and TRBJ2-2, with TRBD1 matching 7 bases. The CDR3 is 13 amino acids. Germline V gives CDR1 SGDLS, CDR2 YYNGEE. V gave up 5 bases and J gave up 7 bases; unmatched junction bases: 5.

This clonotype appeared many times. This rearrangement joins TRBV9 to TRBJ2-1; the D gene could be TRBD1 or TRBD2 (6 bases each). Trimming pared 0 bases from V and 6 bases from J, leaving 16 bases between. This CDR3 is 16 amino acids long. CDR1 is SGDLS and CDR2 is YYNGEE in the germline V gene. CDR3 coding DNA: TGTGCCAGCAGCGTAGATTCCGGGGGCACGGGCAATGAGCAGTTCTTC. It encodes CASSVDSGGTGNEQFF. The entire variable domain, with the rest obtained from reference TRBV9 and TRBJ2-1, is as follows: DSGVTQTPKHLITATGQRVTLRCSPRSGDLSVYWYQQSLDQGLQFLIQYYNGEERAKGNILERFSAQQFPDLHSELNLSSLELGDSALYFCASSVDSGGTGNEQFFGPGTRLTVL.

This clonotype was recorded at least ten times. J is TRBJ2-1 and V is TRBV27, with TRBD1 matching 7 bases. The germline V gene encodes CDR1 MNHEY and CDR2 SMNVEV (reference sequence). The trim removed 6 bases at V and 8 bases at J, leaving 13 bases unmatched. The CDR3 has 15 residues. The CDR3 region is CASSYNRGRQDEQFF. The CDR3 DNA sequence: TGTGCCAGCAGCTATAACAGGGGCCGCCAGGATGAGCAGTTCTTC.